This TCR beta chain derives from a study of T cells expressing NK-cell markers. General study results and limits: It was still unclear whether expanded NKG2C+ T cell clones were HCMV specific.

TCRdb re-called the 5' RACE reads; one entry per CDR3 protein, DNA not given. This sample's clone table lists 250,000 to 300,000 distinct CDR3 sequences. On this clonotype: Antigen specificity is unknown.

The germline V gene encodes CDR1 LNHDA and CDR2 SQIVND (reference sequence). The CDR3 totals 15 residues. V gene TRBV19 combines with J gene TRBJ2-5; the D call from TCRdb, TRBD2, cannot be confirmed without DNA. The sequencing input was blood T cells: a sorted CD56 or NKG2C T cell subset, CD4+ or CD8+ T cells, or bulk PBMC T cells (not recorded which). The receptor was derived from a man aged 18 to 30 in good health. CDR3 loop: CASSPGLAAKETQYF.